This is a list of T cell receptor beta chains from one sample in a study of shared clonotypes between healthy human individuals. Only in-frame clones appear in the TCRdb table, and some are missing; sequencing was by immunoSEQ multiplex PCR. The repertoire consists of around 2,000,000 clones, with approximately 94% occurring once and the leading ten covering roughly 1%. The sequenced sample consisted of naive CD8+ T cells sorted from blood. The receptors shown here come from a man aged 18-30 years in good health. The conserved cysteine and the conserved F or W are not part of the CDR3 here.

CDR3 length: 10; J gene: TRBJ1-1; V gene: TRBV5-6; CDR3 protein: ASSYAGSEAF
CDR3 length: 14; J gene: TRBJ2-3; V gene: TRBV25-1; CDR3 protein: ASSEWDIRSTDTQY
CDR3 length: 12; J gene: TRBJ2-7; V gene: TRBV5-4; CDR3 protein: ASAHATGFNEQY
CDR3 length: 13; J gene: TRBJ1-3; V gene: TRBV19; CDR3 protein: ASSGHTNSGNTIY
CDR3 length: 13; J gene: TRBJ1-5; V gene: TRBV4-1; CDR3 protein: ASSQRTGDSQPQH
CDR3 length: 11; J gene: TRBJ2-1; V gene: TRBV7-6; CDR3 protein: ASSLSDYNEQF
CDR3 length: 11; J gene: TRBJ1-3; V gene: TRBV30; CDR3 protein: AWCPYSGNTIY
CDR3 length: 14; J gene: TRBJ2-3; V gene: TRBV29-1; CDR3 protein: SAAVAGGSSTDTQY
CDR3 length: 11; J gene: TRBJ2-2; V gene: TRBV7-9; CDR3 protein: ASSFPLAGELF
CDR3 length: 14; J gene: TRBJ1-2; V gene: TRBV10-2; CDR3 protein: ASSLFDQEGFYGYT
CDR3 length: 12; J gene: TRBJ2-5; V gene: TRBV7-9; CDR3 protein: ASSFTGSQETQY
CDR3 length: 14; J gene: TRBJ2-2; V gene: TRBV6-1; CDR3 protein: ASSESSVTNTGELF
CDR3 length: 16; J gene: TRBJ1-1; V gene: TRBV21-1; CDR3 protein: ASSRRPRVGRSNTEAF
CDR3 length: 10; J gene: TRBJ1-2; V gene: TRBV15; CDR3 protein: ATSSTGFGYT
CDR3 length: 10; J gene: TRBJ1-4; V gene: TRBV6-1; CDR3 protein: ASKTWGEKLF
CDR3 length: 15; J gene: TRBJ2-1; V gene: TRBV18; CDR3 protein: ASSPPLLAGGYNEQF
CDR3 length: 12; J gene: TRBJ1-1; V gene: TRBV2; CDR3 protein: ASKPVGGLTEAF
CDR3 length: 8; J gene: TRBJ2-5; V gene: TRBV9; CDR3 protein: ASSGKTQY
CDR3 length: 10; J gene: TRBJ2-2; V gene: TRBV6-5; CDR3 protein: ASNGGDGELF
CDR3 length: 14; J gene: TRBJ1-1; V gene: TRBV5-5; CDR3 protein: ASSLSGVPGGTEAF
CDR3 length: 13; J gene: TRBJ1-6; V gene: TRBV4-1; CDR3 protein: ASSQDPGNNSPLH
CDR3 length: 11; J gene: TRBJ1-2; V gene: TRBV6-5; CDR3 protein: ASSYLGGDGYT
CDR3 length: 8; J gene: TRBJ2-7; V gene: TRBV28; CDR3 protein: ASRWGGQY
CDR3 length: 13; J gene: TRBJ2-3; V gene: TRBV11-2; CDR3 protein: ASSYYTGFRDTQY
CDR3 length: 12; J gene: TRBJ2-7; V gene: TRBV28; CDR3 protein: ASLTIDRAYEQY
CDR3 length: 13; J gene: TRBJ2-7; V gene: TRBV7-8; CDR3 protein: ASSLVRREEDEQY
CDR3 length: 11; J gene: TRBJ2-7; V gene: TRBV11-2; CDR3 protein: ASSLTPPYEQY
CDR3 length: 17; J gene: TRBJ2-3; V gene: TRBV29-1; CDR3 protein: SVAEPGLAGGGSTDTQY
CDR3 length: 11; J gene: TRBJ2-2; V gene: TRBV6-5; CDR3 protein: ASSYLLPGELF
CDR3 length: 13; J gene: TRBJ2-1; V gene: TRBV13; CDR3 protein: ASSLEAGLYNEQF
CDR3 length: 9; J gene: TRBJ1-4; V gene: TRBV7-8; CDR3 protein: ASSPGHELF
CDR3 length: 12; J gene: TRBJ1-1; V gene: TRBV27; CDR3 protein: ASSFTGGAREAF
CDR3 length: 14; J gene: TRBJ1-6; V gene: TRBV7-9; CDR3 protein: ASSLGADRAGSPLH
CDR3 length: 13; J gene: TRBJ2-7; V gene: TRBV6-1; CDR3 protein: ASSEAAGSSYEQY
CDR3 length: 15; J gene: TRBJ1-3; V gene: TRBV9; CDR3 protein: ASSHSSFADSGNTIY
CDR3 length: 12; J gene: TRBJ2-7; V gene: TRBV6-1; CDR3 protein: ASSEAGGSYEQY
CDR3 length: 11; J gene: TRBJ2-7; V gene: TRBV21-1; CDR3 protein: ASSKVVAHEQY
CDR3 length: 11; J gene: TRBJ2-3; V gene: TRBV9; CDR3 protein: ASSVLLTDTQY
CDR3 length: 13; J gene: TRBJ2-7; V gene: TRBV5-1; CDR3 protein: ASSLERQASYEQY
CDR3 length: 10; J gene: TRBJ1-4; V gene: TRBV5-4; CDR3 protein: ASSPDGSLKV
CDR3 length: 13; J gene: TRBJ2-1; V gene: TRBV6-6; CDR3 protein: ASSPSPEAYNEQF
CDR3 length: 11; J gene: TRBJ2-7; V gene: TRBV5-1; CDR3 protein: ASSLGGGLEQY